The 13 T cell receptor beta chains listed next were all sequenced from one sample in a study of T cells in women clearing cervical HPV infection. Method: immunoSEQ multiplex PCR; TCRdb's copy keeps in-frame clones and lacks some. Its table records about 16,000 clones. The specimen sequenced was blood buffy coat. These receptors all stem from a woman between 18 and 70 years old with a cervical HPV16 infection that either progressed to CIN3+ or cleared (not recorded which).

In terms of frequency, this clone is medium-sized. The read terminates 3 residues ahead of where the CDR3 ends, so the germline J gene completes it. The gene calls are TRBV7-3 and TRBJ2-3; 9 positions agree with TRBD2. The junction had 5 bases not matched to a gene; V was cut back by 1 base and J by 6 bases. Germline V gene sequence: CDR1 SGHTA, CDR2 FQGTGA. The length of the CDR3 is 15 residues. CDR3 sequence: CASSLSGLASDTQYF. CDR3 DNA (partial): TGTGCCAGCAGCTTAAGTGGACTAGCGTCCGATACG. The whole variable domain, filled in from reference TRBV7-3 and TRBJ2-3, reads GAGVSQTPSNKVTEKGKYVELRCDPISGHTALYWYRQSLGQGPEFLIYFQGTGAADDSGLPNDRFFAVRPEGSVSTLKIQRTERGDSAVYLCASSLSGLASDTQYFGPGTRLTVL.

Remarks on this clone: The read ends 3 residues shy of where the CDR3 ends; the end is completed using the germline J gene. The J gene is TRBJ2-7, the V gene TRBV7-9, with D perhaps matching TRBD2 (6 bases). This CDR3 spans 13 amino acids. V was trimmed by 2 bases and J by 6 bases, leaving 11 bases between them. The germline CDR1 and CDR2 sequences are SEHNR and FQNEAQ (reference sequence). The sequenced CDR3 bases are TGTGCCAGCAGCTTACCCCCCGGGGGCGAG. It encodes CASSLPPGGE. In full, the CDR3 reads CASSLPPGGEQYF.

Details on this clone: The CDR3 extends 3 residues past the end of the read, so its final part is completed from the germline J gene. The chain employs TRBV6-2 or TRBV6-3 and TRBJ2-1; 8 bases are a match to TRBD2. Germline CDR1 and CDR2: MNHEY and SVGEGT. Germline trimming cut 6 bases from V and 5 bases from J; bases unmatched to any gene: 6. This CDR3 region has 14 residues. The CDR3 protein is CASRDGGAHNEQFF. The part of the CDR3 DNA that was read is TGTGCCAGCAGGGACGGGGGGGCTCACAATGAG.

Points on this clone: The read is 3 residues too short to cover the CDR3 end, so that end is filled in from the germline J gene. The chain is built from TRBV20-1 and TRBJ2-3; 7 positions agree with TRBD1. The CDR3 is made up of 15 amino acids. The germline CDR1 and CDR2 sequences are DFQATT and SNEGSKA (reference sequence). The J segment lost 2 bases and the V segment lost 0 bases, leaving 5 bases of the junction unmatched. The CDR3 spells CSAREAGGPTDTQYF. Incomplete CDR3 DNA: TGCAGTGCTAGAGAAGCAGGGGGACCCACAGATACG.

As for this clone: Sequencing ends 3 residues short of the CDR3 end; the germline J gene provides the rest. This chain joins TRBV18 and TRBJ1-5, with 7 bases identical to TRBD1. Germline CDR1 and CDR2: KGHSH and LQKENI. The CDR3 runs to 15 residues. V was clipped by 3 bases and J by 5 bases; unmatched bases: 7. CDR3 loop: CASSPRGQNHQPQHF. CDR3 DNA, as far as it was read: TGTGCCAGCTCACCCCGGGGACAGAACCATCAGCCC. Drawing the rest from reference TRBV18 and TRBJ1-5, the complete variable domain is NAGVMQNPRHLVRRRGQEARLRCSPMKGHSHVYWYRQLPEEGLKFMVYLQKENIIDESGMPKERFSAEFPKEGPSILRIQQVVRGDSAAYFCASSPRGQNHQPQHFGDGTRLSIL.

About this clone: The read ends 3 residues early relative to the CDR3; the germline J gene fills the gap. The V call is TRBV20-1, the J call TRBJ2-5; perhaps TRBD2 as D (6 bases). Germline V gene data show CDR1 as DFQATT and CDR2 as SNEGSKA (reference sequence). V was shortened by 3 bases and J by 4 bases, with 12 bases between the two germline ends. The CDR3 loop spans 13 amino acids. The covered CDR3 bases are TGCAGTGCTAGGGGTTGGAGGGGAGAGACC. Its protein product is CSARGWRGET. The CDR3 in full is CSARGWRGETQYF.

To note about this clone: The CDR3 end falls 3 residues outside the read, so it is completed with the germline J gene. The gene calls are TRBV20-1 and TRBJ2-1; TRBD2 matches 14 bases. With 5 bases clipped from V and 8 bases from J, the junction kept 8 bases outside the gene matches. This CDR3 has 15 residues. Germline V CDR1 and CDR2: DFQATT, SNEGSKA (reference sequence). The CDR3 loop is CSAALGTSGGDEQFF. The covered CDR3 bases are TGCAGTGCTGCGCTGGGGACTAGCGGGGGCGATGAG.

Regarding this clone: The CDR3 end falls 3 residues outside the read, so it is completed with the germline J gene. V usage is TRBV5-1 and J usage is TRBJ2-7, with 7 bases fitting TRBD1. Germline CDR1 reads SGHRS; CDR2 reads YFSETQ. This CDR3 is built from 15 residues. Trimming removed 0 bases from V and 4 bases from J; junction bases left unmatched: 7. The CDR3 DNA, read in part, is TGCGCCAGCAGCTTGGGTAGGGACAGCGTTTACGAG. Protein product: CASSLGRDSVYE. From start to end, the CDR3 is CASSLGRDSVYEQYF.

Partial CDR3 DNA: TGTGCCAGCTCACCACCCGCAGGGAGTAATGCGAACACCGGGGAG. Translation gives CASSPPAGSNANTGE. The CDR3 as a whole reads CASSPPAGSNANTGELFF. The chain recombines TRBV18 with TRBJ2-2; tentatively, D is TRBD1 or TRBD2 (5 bases each). With the read ending 3 residues before the CDR3 end, the germline J gene is used to fill in that end. The germline V gene has CDR1 KGHSH and CDR2 LQKENI. V dropped 0 bases and J dropped 0 bases, with 14 bases sitting between them. CDR3 length: 18 amino acids.

Comment on this clone: The read comes to an end 3 residues before the CDR3 does, leaving the germline J gene to fill in the end. The rearrangement links TRBV5-4 to TRBJ1-2; possible D gene TRBD1, 6 bases. V lost 1 base and J 6 bases, leaving 16 bases between the germline ends. Germline assignment: CDR1 SGHNT and CDR2 YYREEE (reference sequence). CDR3 size: 15 residues. Partial CDR3 DNA: TGTGCCAGCAGCTTGCTGCGGGGGCGGGGGAATGGC. This translates into CASSLLRGRGNG. The whole CDR3 protein reads CASSLLRGRGNGYTF.

The CDR3 loop is CSVASGTGVQPQHF. The CDR3 bases that were read are TGCAGCGTGGCTTCCGGGACAGGGGTTCAGCCC. V gene TRBV29-1 combines with J gene TRBJ1-5; 10 bases are shared with TRBD1. The read terminates 3 residues ahead of where the CDR3 ends, so the germline J gene completes it. The CDR3 has 14 residues. Per germline, CDR1 SQVTM and CDR2 ANQGSEA. V trimming: 6 bases; J trimming: 6 bases; junction bases outside the gene matches: 8.

Turning to this clone: The sequence runs out 3 residues before the end of the CDR3; the remainder is reconstructed from the germline J gene. The chain employs TRBV6-1 and TRBJ2-5; 8 bases fit TRBD1. With V trimmed by 1 base and J by 3 bases, 4 bases remained unmatched. This CDR3 has 15 amino acids. Looked up from germline, CDR1 is MNHNS and CDR2 is SASEGT. CDR3 loop: CASSEGGQGKETQYF. The CDR3 DNA, read in part, is TGTGCCAGCAGTGAAGGTGGACAGGGAAAAGAGACC.

In the case of this clone: Sequencing ends 3 residues short of the CDR3 end; the germline J gene provides the rest. This chain connects TRBV7-6 to TRBJ1-4; a possible D gene is TRBD1 (5 bases). The germline CDR1 and CDR2 sequences are SGHVS and FNYEAQ. V was trimmed by 3 bases and J by 0 bases, leaving 8 bases between them. There are 15 residues in the CDR3. The CDR3 protein is CASSFTGATNEKLFF. CDR3 DNA, as far as it was read: TGTGCCAGCAGCTTTACAGGCGCAACTAATGAAAAA.